This T cell receptor beta chain was recovered during a study of blood T cells in healthy people across ages. Regarding the study as a whole: Higher naive T cell percentage went strongly together with higher TCR beta diversity.

About this clonotype itself: As yet, its antigen is unknown. At one of its ends the junction is not consistent with the germline gene, which may arise from a read error.

With a J-beta primer mix and a sample-barcoded 5' primer, a second PCR ran 7 to 11 cycles. MiXCR, run by TCRdb on the 5' RACE reads, gives a single entry per CDR3 protein. The sample lists 1 million or so distinct CDR3 sequences, 20% to 25% occurring once. This CDR3 has 13 residues. This same sample was also part of a study on T cells of mothers and their children. From that study: Extraction yielded RNA that went, in full, into cDNA synthesis at around 1.5 ug per 15 ul. From each mother came over 9.5 million TCR beta CDR3 reads, and from each child came around 2.7 million. Related mother-child pairs showed slightly higher but non-significant overlap than unrelated pairs.

The TCR was taken from a girl aged 2-9 years in good health. Sequencing used blood. J is TRBJ2-4 and V is TRBV12-3 or TRBV12-4; D tentatively fits TRBD1 or TRBD2 (5 bases each). CDR3 region: CASSGDDKSIQYF. The CDR3 DNA sequence: TGTGCCAGCAGTGGGGACGACAAAAGCATTCAGTACTTC.